The T cell receptor beta chain under discussion was sequenced for a study of technical replicates of blood from a handful of donors. The CDR3 totals 15 residues. The V gene's germline CDR1 is MNHEY and CDR2 SMNVEV (reference sequence). V gave up 3 bases and J gave up 2 bases, with 11 bases separating them. Using immunoSEQ multiplex PCR, the repertoire was profiled, and TCRdb retains in-frame clones only, with some absent. The sample lists 100,000 or so clones, approximately 94% occurring once. The sequence came from a human donor in good health. Sequencing used T cells isolated from PBMCs. The chain links TRBV27 to TRBJ2-1; weak D call: TRBD1 (6 bases). In DNA, the CDR3 is TGTGCCAGCAGTTTTACAGGGAACCCCTACAATGAGCAGTTCTTC. Protein: CASSFTGNPYNEQFF.